This T cell receptor (beta chain) was captured in a study of beta chain features in type 1 diabetes listed by TCRdb under 2018. A note on the overall study: Patients and healthy donors did not differ in mean age, gender distribution, total cell number or subset yield. A total of roughly 100,000,000 sorted cells were examined across all samples, and the number of cells per subset was strongly correlated with RNA yield. In the study, recently diagnosed type 1 diabetes patients and matched healthy donors were compared on the TCRB repertoires of their sorted circulating CD4+ T cell subsets. Naive and central memory subsets were obtained from all 30 or so donors, but regulatory and stem cell-like memory subsets were isolated from only 8 patients and roughly 8 healthy donors.

This clone appeared a few times. The target of this receptor is not known. A junction boundary mismatches the germline segment, possibly from a read error. CDR1 and CDR2, looked up from the germline V gene (reference sequence), are SSHAT and FNYEAQ. The CDR3 goes from the cysteine to the phenylalanine over 13 residues. Solely the CDR3 DNA is kept, with 39 bases framed from the first base. Paper-wide results and their limitations: Sequencing cDNA rather than genomic DNA could over-represent highly expressing activated cells, although activation and CD3 levels did not differ between groups. HLA sub-analyses involved small numbers of individuals, so any influence of HLA type on TCRB rearrangement remained unresolved. Fewer insertions and more nucleotide deletions at VDJ recombination sites were observed in patients with type 1 diabetes, implying thymic rearrangement abnormalities. Naive, central memory and regulatory TCRB repertoires appeared more similar among patients than among healthy donors. Shorter templates might have been favored by PCR, but patient and control samples were amplified and corrected together, so both groups would have been affected equally by any skew. Type 1 diabetes patients showed a moderate but significant shortening of TCRB CDR3 length in all four CD4+ subsets.

All of the isolated RNA was reverse transcribed with the High Capacity cDNA Reverse Transcription Kit, so expressed TCRB transcripts were sequenced. Deep immunoSEQ sequencing was performed on naive, central memory and regulatory T cell samples, with an average of approximately 4 million total reads per sample. Sorted cells were lysed in RLT buffer and RNA was extracted with DNase-treated RNeasy Micro or Mini kits, depending on cell number. Each cell subset was processed separately to prevent cross-contamination, with patient and healthy donor samples processed together. The immunoSEQ multiplex PCR was used to amplify TCRB sequences from cDNA, generating 87-bp fragments that spanned the CDR3 region. Sequencing of the amplicons was performed on the Illumina HiSeq platform. The paper's data handling went like this. Synthetic template baselines were used to correct PCR bias computationally, reads within Hamming distance 2 were collapsed, and singletons that could not be merged were discarded. Reads were aligned against IMGT so that V, D and J genes, CDR3 length and insertions or deletions at six rearrangement sites could be assigned. Within each subset, clonotype counts were normalized to sorted cell number, and only after that were true diversity and Gini coefficients computed with the tcR R package. The overlap coefficient, calculated on TCRB nucleotide sequences, was used to quantify repertoire sharing. Out-of-frame TCRB sequences from naive cells were analyzed to stand in for the pre-selection repertoire. The clones in this table, taken by TCRdb from immuneACCESS, are in-frame only. Not every clone is retained; where verified, under half of the shortfall comes from an unresolved V gene, and the cause of the rest is unknown. The V and J calls and clone size were taken over from that table, and D and trimming were inferred from the DNA. The sample includes some 640,000 clones, with around 15% observed a single time. Approximately 0.042% of the sample lies in the top ten.

Each donor gave one peripheral blood draw, approximately 0.11 L on average, collected into heparinised tubes. A BD FACSAria II was used to sort naive, central memory, regulatory and stem cell-like memory CD4+ T cells with a panel that included CD45RO, CCR7, CD25, CD127, CD95 and CD27. Every sorted population had a purity above 95%. PBMCs were isolated immediately by Lymphoprep density gradient centrifugation and stained directly without culture. To minimize batch effects, samples were stained and sorted in pairs, one healthy donor with one patient per experiment. The sequenced sample was naive CD4+ T cells from blood. This specimen's cell subset or site label, per the study, means: true naive CD4+ T cells. This TCR was sampled from a man younger than 30 with type 1 diabetes. The chain is assembled from TRBV7-7 and TRBJ2-7, with a weak D call of TRBD2 (5 bases match). The DNA sequence is TGTGCTAGCAGCTTAGACTACAGCTACGAGCAGTACTTC. It codes for CASSLDYSYEQYF.